This T cell receptor beta chain was sequenced during a study of blood T cell repertoires in COVID-19. Study context: COVID-19 samples, acute and convalescent, were from the United States, Italy and Spain.

TCRdb keeps only in-frame clones here, not all; method: immunoSEQ multiplex PCR. The table includes nearly 200,000 clones, roughly four fifths detected once. The CDR3 has 16 amino acids. Trimming took 4 bases from V and 6 from J, leaving 21 bases between them. Germline CDR1 and CDR2: MGHRA and YSYEKL. The chain carries TRBV4-1 and TRBJ1-1; D might be TRBD1 (6 bases). The sequence derives from a man aged 40-50 years who had recovered from COVID-19. Sequencing used PBMCs or T cells enriched from blood (not recorded which). The CDR3 coding sequence is TGCGCCAGCAGCCCTCGGCGGGGGGCGGAGTTCGCTGAAGCTTTCTTT. Encoded protein: CASSPRRGAEFAEAFF.